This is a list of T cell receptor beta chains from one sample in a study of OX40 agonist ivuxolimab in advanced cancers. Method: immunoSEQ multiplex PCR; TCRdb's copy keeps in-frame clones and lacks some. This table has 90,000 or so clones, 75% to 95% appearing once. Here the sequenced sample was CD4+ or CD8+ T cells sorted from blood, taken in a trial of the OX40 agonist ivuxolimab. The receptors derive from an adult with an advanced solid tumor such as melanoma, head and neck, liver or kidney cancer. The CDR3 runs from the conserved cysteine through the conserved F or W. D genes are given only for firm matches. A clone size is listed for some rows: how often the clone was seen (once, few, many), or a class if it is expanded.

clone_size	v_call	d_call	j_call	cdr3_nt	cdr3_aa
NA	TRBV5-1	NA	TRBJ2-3	TGCGCCAGCAGCTTGGCCGCGGGCCCAGATACGCAGTATTTT	CASSLAAGPDTQYF
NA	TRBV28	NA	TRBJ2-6	TGTGCCAGCGCGTCCGGGACACCTGGGGCCAACGTCCTGACTTTC	CASASGTPGANVLTF
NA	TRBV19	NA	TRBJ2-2	TGTGCCAGTCATAGGGGGGCGAGCACCGGGGAGCTGTTTTTT	CASHRGASTGELFF
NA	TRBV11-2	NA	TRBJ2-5	TGTGCCAGCAGCCCTCGCGTCCTGATACGACAAGAGACCCAGTACTTC	CASSPRVLIRQETQYF
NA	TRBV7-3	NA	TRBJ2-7	TGTGCCAGCAGCTTAGCGGCTCTAGCGAGAGCCTACGAGCAGTACTTC	CASSLAALARAYEQYF
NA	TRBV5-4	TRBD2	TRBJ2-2	TGTGCCAGCACCGGGACTAGCGGGAGGCCGGGCACCGGGGAGCTGTTTTTT	CASTGTSGRPGTGELFF
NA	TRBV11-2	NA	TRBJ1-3	TGTGCCAGCAGCTTATCTACAGGGTTTTTAGGAAACACCATATATTTT	CASSLSTGFLGNTIYF
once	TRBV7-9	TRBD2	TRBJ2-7	TGTGCCAGCAGCAAGGGACTAGATCCCTACGAGCAGTACTTC	CASSKGLDPYEQYF
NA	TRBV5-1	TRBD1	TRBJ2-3	TGCGCCAGCAGCAAAAGGACAGGGGGAAGTACAGATACGCAGTATTTT	CASSKRTGGSTDTQYF
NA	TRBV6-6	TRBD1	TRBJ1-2	TGTGCCAGCAGTCCTGCTACAGGGGCGCGTGGCTACACCTTC	CASSPATGARGYTF
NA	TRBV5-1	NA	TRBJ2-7	TGCGCCAGCAGCGTATTTCCTAGGGACTCACACTACGAGCAGTACTTC	CASSVFPRDSHYEQYF
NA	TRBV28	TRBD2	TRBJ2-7	TGTGCCAGCACCACCGGGACTAGGAATGAGCAGTACTTC	CASTTGTRNEQYF
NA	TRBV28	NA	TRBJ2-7	TGTGCCAGCAGTAACGGACAAATTATCGGCGAGCAGTACTTC	CASSNGQIIGEQYF
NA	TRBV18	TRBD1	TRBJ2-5	TGTGCCAGCTCACCGCGGGACAGGGCTCGGGAGACCCAGTACTTC	CASSPRDRARETQYF
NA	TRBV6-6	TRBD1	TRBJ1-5	TGTGCCAGCAGCTCGGGACAGGGGGCGAATCAGCCCCAGCATTTT	CASSSGQGANQPQHF
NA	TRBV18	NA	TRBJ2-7	TGTGCCAGCTCACCACGAGGGTTCTACGAGCAGTACTTC	CASSPRGFYEQYF
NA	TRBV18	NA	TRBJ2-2	TGTGCCAGCTCACCACAGGGCCCCCGCACGACCGGGGAGCTGTTTTTT	CASSPQGPRTTGELFF
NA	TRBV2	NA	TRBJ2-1	TGTGCCAGCAGATCGGAGAGCTCCTACAATGAGCAGTTCTTC	CASRSESSYNEQFF
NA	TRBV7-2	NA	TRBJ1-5	TGTGCCAGCAGCTCCGGACAGATAAATCAGCCCCAGCATTTT	CASSSGQINQPQHF
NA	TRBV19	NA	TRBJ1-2	TGTGCCAGTAGTTATAGCCTTCAGGGGTCCTATGGCTACACCTTC	CASSYSLQGSYGYTF
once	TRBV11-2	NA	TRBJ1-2	TGTGCCAGCAGCCCCCCCACCGGAGCTAACTATGGCTACACCTTC	CASSPPTGANYGYTF
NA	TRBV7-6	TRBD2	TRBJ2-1	TGTGCCAGCAGCTTTACTAGCGGGAGCGTCTATGAGCAGTTCTTC	CASSFTSGSVYEQFF
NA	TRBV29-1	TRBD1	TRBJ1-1	TGCAGCGCTAAGGGGACAGCGAACACTGAAGCTTTCTTT	CSAKGTANTEAFF
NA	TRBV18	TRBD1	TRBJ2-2	TGTGCCAGCTCACCACCCGGACAGGGAAACACCGGGGAGCTGTTTTTT	CASSPPGQGNTGELFF
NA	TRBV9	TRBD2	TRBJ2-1	TGTGCCAGCAGCGTCGGGCTAGCGGCTACCTACAATGAGCAGTTCTTC	CASSVGLAATYNEQFF
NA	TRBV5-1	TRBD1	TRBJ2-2	TGCGCCAGCAGCTGGGGGACAGGGGTCAACGGGGAGCTGTTTTTT	CASSWGTGVNGELFF
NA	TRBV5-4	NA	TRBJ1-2	TGTGCCAGCACCCTTATGGGAGGGGAATATGGCTACACCTTC	CASTLMGGEYGYTF
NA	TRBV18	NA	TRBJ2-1	TGTGCCAGCTCACCACGTGTGGGGATAGGGACTGAGCAGTTCTTC	CASSPRVGIGTEQFF
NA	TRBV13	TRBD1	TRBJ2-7	TGTGCCAGCAGCTCAACCAAGGGACAGCCAGGATACGAGCAGTACTTC	CASSSTKGQPGYEQYF
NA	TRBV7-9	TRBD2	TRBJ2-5	TGTGCCAGCAGCTTAATGTCCGCGGGAGTGGTGACCCAGTACTTC	CASSLMSAGVVTQYF
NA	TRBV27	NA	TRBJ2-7	TGTGCCATCCGTGAGGCCCCGTGCGAGCAGTACTTC	CAIREAPCEQYF
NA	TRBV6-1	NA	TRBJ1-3	TGTGCCAGCGGGGGGTCTGGAAACACCATATATTTT	CASGGSGNTIYF